This TCR beta chain comes out of a study of B cell selection in AIRE deficiency. Regarding the study as a whole: CDR3s were shorter in shared Treg sequences, reflecting few non-templated nucleotide insertions. Patient Tconv and Treg cells showed healthy-like TCRBV usage, CDR3 length, diversity. Approximately 32% of healthy-donor shared Treg TCRbeta sequences appeared in patient Tconv cells.

Sequenced by immunoSEQ multiplex PCR; TCRdb stores in-frame clones only, minus some. The profile shows about 26,000 clones, about 90% of them singletons. Sorted regulatory T cells were CD4-positive, CD25-high and CD127-low or negative. Control samples were from healthy, unrelated donors. Per germline, CDR1 KGHSH and CDR2 LQKENI. Germline trimming cut 5 bases from V and 3 bases from J; bases unmatched to any gene: 4. The CDR3 is made up of 13 amino acids. Comment on this clone: Its antigen is unidentified.

Sequences were obtained from CD4+CD25+ Tregs sorted from PBMCs. This rearrangement joins TRBV18 to TRBJ2-7, with TRBD1 matching 7 bases. This clonotype was sampled from a human donor in good health. In DNA, the CDR3 is TGTGCCAGCTCAAGCCGGGACAGCTACGAGCAGTACTTC. This gives the protein CASSSRDSYEQYF.